This is a list of T cell receptor beta chains from one sample in a study of CXCR3-negative and CXCR3-positive naive CD8 T cells. TCRdb re-analyzed the 5' RACE reads; it lists each CDR3 protein once, without DNA. This repertoire includes nearly 110,000 distinct CDR3 sequences. Sample: naive CXCR3+ CD8+ T cells from blood. All receptors come from a human donor in good health. Some clones in this sample may be carry-over from other donors' samples. Both conserved end residues are part of each CDR3.

V: TRBV5-5
J: TRBJ2-1
CDR3: CASSLVSAGYNEQFF

V: TRBV20-1
J: TRBJ2-7
CDR3: CSGREAGGLSYEQYF

V: TRBV2
J: TRBJ2-1
CDR3: CASSVDRGRYNEQFF

V: TRBV6-6
J: TRBJ1-1
CDR3: CASSYSTGYRRGTEAFF

V: TRBV7-8
J: TRBJ2-3
CDR3: CASSFASGGAGDTQYF

V: TRBV7-9
J: TRBJ1-4
CDR3: CASSWKIGTAKLFF

V: TRBV5-1
J: TRBJ2-1
CDR3: CASSPGQGLFNEQFF

V: TRBV29-1
J: TRBJ1-2
CDR3: CSVGTSDRVGYTF

V: TRBV7-2
J: TRBJ2-5
CDR3: CASSLAPMGQETQYF

V: TRBV9
J: TRBJ2-1
CDR3: CASRVIGTADGTSEHNEQFF

V: TRBV7-6
J: TRBJ1-2
CDR3: CASSFDVSYGYTF

V: TRBV15
J: TRBJ2-1
CDR3: CATSGPTGTRGGEQFF